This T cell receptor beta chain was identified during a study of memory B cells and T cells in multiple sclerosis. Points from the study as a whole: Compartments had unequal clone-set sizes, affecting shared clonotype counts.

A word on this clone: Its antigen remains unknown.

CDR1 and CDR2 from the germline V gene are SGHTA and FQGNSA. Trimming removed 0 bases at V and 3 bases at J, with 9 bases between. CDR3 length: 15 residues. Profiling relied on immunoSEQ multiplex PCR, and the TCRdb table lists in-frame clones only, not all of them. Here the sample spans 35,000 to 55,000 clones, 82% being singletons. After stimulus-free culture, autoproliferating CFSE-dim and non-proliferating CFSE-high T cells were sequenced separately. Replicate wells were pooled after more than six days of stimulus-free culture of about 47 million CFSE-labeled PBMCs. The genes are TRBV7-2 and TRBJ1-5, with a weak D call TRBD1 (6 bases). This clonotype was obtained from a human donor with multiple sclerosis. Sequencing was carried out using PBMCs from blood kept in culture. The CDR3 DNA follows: TGTGCCAGCAGCTTAGCGACAGGCGTCAATCAGCCCCAGCATTTT. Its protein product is CASSLATGVNQPQHF.